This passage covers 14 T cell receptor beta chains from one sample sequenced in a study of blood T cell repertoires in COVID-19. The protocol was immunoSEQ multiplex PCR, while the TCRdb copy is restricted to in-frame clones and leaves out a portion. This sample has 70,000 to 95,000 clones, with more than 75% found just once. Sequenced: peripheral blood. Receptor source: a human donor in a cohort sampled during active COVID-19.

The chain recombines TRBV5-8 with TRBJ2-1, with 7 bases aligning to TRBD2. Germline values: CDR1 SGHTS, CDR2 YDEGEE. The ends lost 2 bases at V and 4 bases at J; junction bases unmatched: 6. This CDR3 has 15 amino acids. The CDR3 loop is CASSFTGGGYNEQFF. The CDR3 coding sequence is TGTGCCAGCAGCTTTACTGGCGGGGGATACAATGAGCAGTTCTTC. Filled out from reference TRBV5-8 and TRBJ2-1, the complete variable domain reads EAGVTQSPTHLIKTRGQQATLRCSPISGHTSVYWYQQALGLGLQFLLWYDEGEERNRGNFPPRFSGRQFPNYSSELNVNALELEDSALYLCASSFTGGGYNEQFFGPGTRLTVL.

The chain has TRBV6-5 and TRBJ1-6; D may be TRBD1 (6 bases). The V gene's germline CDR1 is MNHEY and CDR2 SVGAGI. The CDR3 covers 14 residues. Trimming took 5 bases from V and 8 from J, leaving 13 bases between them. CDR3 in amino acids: CASSPSGVYSPLHF. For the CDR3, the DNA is TGTGCCAGCAGTCCATCAGGGGTATATTCACCCCTCCACTTT.

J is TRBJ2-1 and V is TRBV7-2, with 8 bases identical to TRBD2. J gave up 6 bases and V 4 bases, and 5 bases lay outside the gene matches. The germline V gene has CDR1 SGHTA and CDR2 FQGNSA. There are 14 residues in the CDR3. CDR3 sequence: CASSSGTSVNEQFF. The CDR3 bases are TGTGCCAGCAGCTCCGGGACTAGTGTCAATGAGCAGTTCTTC.

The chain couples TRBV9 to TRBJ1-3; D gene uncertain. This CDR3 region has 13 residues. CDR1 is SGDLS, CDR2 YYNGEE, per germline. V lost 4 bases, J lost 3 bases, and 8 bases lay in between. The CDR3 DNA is TGTGCCAGCAGCTACGGAGATGGAAACACCATATATTTT. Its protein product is CASSYGDGNTIYF.

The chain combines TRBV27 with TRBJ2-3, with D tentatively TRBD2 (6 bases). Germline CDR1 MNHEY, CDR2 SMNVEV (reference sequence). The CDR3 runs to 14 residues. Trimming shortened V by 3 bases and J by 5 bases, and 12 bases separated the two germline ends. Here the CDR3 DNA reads TGTGCCAGCAGTTTTGGAGGGAGGAGAGATACGCAGTATTTT. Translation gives CASSFGGRRDTQYF.

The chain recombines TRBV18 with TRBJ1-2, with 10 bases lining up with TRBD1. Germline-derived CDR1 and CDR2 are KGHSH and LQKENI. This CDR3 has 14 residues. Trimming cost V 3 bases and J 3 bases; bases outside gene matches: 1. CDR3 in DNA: TGTGCCAGCTCACCGGGACAGGGGCACTATGGCTACACCTTC. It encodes CASSPGQGHYGYTF.

This CDR3 reads CASGPSGANVLTF. In DNA, the CDR3 is TGCGCCAGCGGGCCCTCTGGGGCCAACGTCCTGACTTTC. The chain uses TRBV10-1 and TRBJ2-6; D remains ambiguous. In germline, CDR1 is WNHNN, CDR2 SYGVQD (reference sequence). Trimming removed 8 bases at V and 0 bases at J, with 5 bases between. CDR3 length equals 13 residues.

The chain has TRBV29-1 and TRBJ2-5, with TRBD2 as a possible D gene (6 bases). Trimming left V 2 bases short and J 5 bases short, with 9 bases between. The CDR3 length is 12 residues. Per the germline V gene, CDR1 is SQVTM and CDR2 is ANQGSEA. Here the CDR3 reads CSVETGGETQYF. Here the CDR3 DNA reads TGCAGCGTTGAAACAGGAGGGGAGACCCAGTACTTC.

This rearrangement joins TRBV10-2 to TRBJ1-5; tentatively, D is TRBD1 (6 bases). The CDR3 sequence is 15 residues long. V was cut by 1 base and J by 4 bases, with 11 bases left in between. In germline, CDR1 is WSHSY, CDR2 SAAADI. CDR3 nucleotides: TGCGCCAGCAGTGAGTTTATGCAGGGGAATCAGCCCCAGCATTTT. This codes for CASSEFMQGNQPQHF.

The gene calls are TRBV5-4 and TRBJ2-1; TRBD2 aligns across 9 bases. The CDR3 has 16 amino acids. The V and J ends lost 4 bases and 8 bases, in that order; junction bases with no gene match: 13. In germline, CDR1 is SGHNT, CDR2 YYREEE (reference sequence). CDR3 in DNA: TGTGCCAGCAGCGGGTCTAGCGGGACGACCGCGGATGAGCAGTTCTTC. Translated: CASSGSSGTTADEQFF.

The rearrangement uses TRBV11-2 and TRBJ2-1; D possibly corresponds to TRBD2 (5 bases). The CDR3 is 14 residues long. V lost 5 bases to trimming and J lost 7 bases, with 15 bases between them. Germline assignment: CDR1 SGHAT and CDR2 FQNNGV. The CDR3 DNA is TGTGCCAGCAGCCCCGGCTCTTGGAGGAATGAGCAGTTCTTC. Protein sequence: CASSPGSWRNEQFF.

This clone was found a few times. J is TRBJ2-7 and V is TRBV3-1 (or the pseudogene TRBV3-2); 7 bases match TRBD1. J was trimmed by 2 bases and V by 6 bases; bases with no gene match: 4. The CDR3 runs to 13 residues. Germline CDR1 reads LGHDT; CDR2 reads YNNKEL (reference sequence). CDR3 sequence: CASSQGDAYEQYF. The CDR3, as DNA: TGTGCCAGCAGTCAGGGGGATGCCTACGAGCAGTACTTC.

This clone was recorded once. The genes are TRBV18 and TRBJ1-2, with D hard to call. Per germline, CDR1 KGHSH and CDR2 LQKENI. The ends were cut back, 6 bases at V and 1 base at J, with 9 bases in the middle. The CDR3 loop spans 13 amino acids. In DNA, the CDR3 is TGTGCCAGCTCCGGTTCTGATAACTATGGCTACACCTTC. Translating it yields CASSGSDNYGYTF.

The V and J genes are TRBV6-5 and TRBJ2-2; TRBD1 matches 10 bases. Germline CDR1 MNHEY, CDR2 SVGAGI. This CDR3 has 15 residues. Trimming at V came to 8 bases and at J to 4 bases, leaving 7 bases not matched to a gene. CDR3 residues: CASRKWTGGTGELFF. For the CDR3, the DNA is TGTGCCAGCCGGAAATGGACAGGGGGCACCGGGGAGCTGTTTTTT.